The 14 T cell receptor beta chains below were found in one sample sequenced in a study of blood T cell repertoires in COVID-19. Generated by immunoSEQ multiplex PCR, the TCRdb table keeps only in-frame clones and is missing some. The sample shows roughly 80,000 clones, roughly 90% of them seen only once. The sequencing sample was made of peripheral blood. Receptor source: an elderly man in a cohort sampled during active COVID-19.

The chain couples TRBV6-2 or TRBV6-3 to TRBJ2-1; D is ambiguous. Germline V gene data show CDR1 as MNHEY and CDR2 as SVGEGT. CDR3 size: 16 residues. With 3 bases removed from V and 0 bases from J, the gap between germline ends came to 12 bases. CDR3 loop: CASSYSPGSSYNEQFF. CDR3 bases: TGTGCCAGCAGTTATTCCCCTGGCAGCTCCTACAATGAGCAGTTCTTC.

The chain joins TRBV7-8 to TRBJ1-5, with D perhaps TRBD1 (5 bases). Trimming cost V 0 bases and J 0 bases, with 24 bases left between them. Per germline, CDR1 SGHVS and CDR2 FQNEAQ. This CDR3 is 21 amino acids long. The CDR3 nucleotides read TGTGCCAGCAGCTTAGCGCGTACCTTTAAGGGGCTAGGTGGTAGCAATCAGCCCCAGCATTTT. Its translation: CASSLARTFKGLGGSNQPQHF.

CDR3 protein: CASSSGAEEKLFF. CDR3 nucleotides: TGTGCCAGCAGCTCCGGCGCGGAGGAAAAACTGTTTTTT. This chain connects TRBV5-4 to TRBJ1-4; D not resolved. Germline CDR1 SGHNT, CDR2 YYREEE (reference sequence). This CDR3 has 13 residues. Trimming cost V 3 bases and J 8 bases, with 11 bases left between them.

The chain has TRBV19 and TRBJ1-5; no clear D gene. The CDR3 runs 14 residues. Per germline, CDR1 LNHDA and CDR2 SQIVND (reference sequence). V lost 7 bases, J lost 9 bases, and 19 bases lay in between. The CDR3 DNA reads TGTGCCAGTACCCTGAGAGGAACCCAGTGGCCCCAGCATTTT. Translated, it gives CASTLRGTQWPQHF.

The V gene is TRBV10-3, the J gene TRBJ2-2; D uncertain. This CDR3 has 13 amino acids. V was trimmed by 8 bases and J by 0 bases, leaving 7 bases between them. Per germline, CDR1 ENHRY and CDR2 SYGVKD. CDR3 sequence: CAIQNSNTGELFF. In DNA form, the CDR3 reads TGTGCCATCCAGAATTCGAACACCGGGGAGCTGTTTTTT.

The chain employs TRBV7-3 and TRBJ1-1; TRBD1 is a possible D gene (5 bases). Germline V CDR1 and CDR2: SGHTA, FQGTGA. The CDR3 contains 13 residues. V lost 3 bases and J lost 5, with 10 bases in between. The CDR3 DNA is TGTGCCAGCAGCTTGCAAGGGGTGACTGAAGCTTTCTTT. Protein sequence: CASSLQGVTEAFF. Drawing the rest from reference TRBV7-3 and TRBJ1-1, the complete variable domain is GAGVSQTPSNKVTEKGKYVELRCDPISGHTALYWYRQSLGQGPEFLIYFQGTGAADDSGLPNDRFFAVRPEGSVSTLKIQRTERGDSAVYLCASSLQGVTEAFFGQGTRLTVV.

J is TRBJ2-5 and V is TRBV5-1; D possibly corresponds to TRBD2 (6 bases). Germline-derived CDR1 and CDR2 are SGHRS and YFSETQ. This CDR3 region has 13 residues. V lost 4 bases and J 2 bases, leaving 9 bases between the germline ends. The CDR3 nucleotides are TGCGCCAGCAGCGACGGGACTCAAGAGACCCAGTACTTC. As protein: CASSDGTQETQYF.

The genes are TRBV2 and TRBJ2-3, with D possibly matching TRBD2 (6 bases). The CDR3 is 15 amino acids. Germline CDR1 is SNHLY and CDR2 is FYNNEI. Trimming stripped 6 bases from V and 2 bases from J, with 15 bases between. The CDR3 region has the DNA TGTGCCAGCAGGGGGAACGGGGGAAACACAGATACGCAGTATTTT. This encodes CASRGNGGNTDTQYF. The variable domain in full, with the rest retrieved from reference TRBV2 and TRBJ2-3, is EPEVTQTPSHQVTQMGQEVILRCVPISNHLYFYWYRQILGQKVEFLVSFYNNEISEKSEIFDDQFSVERPDGSNFTLKIRSTKLEDSAMYFCASRGNGGNTDTQYFGPGTRLTVL.

The V and J genes are TRBV5-1 and TRBJ2-3; TRBD2 matches at 12 bases. CDR3 size: 17 residues. V shed 4 bases, J shed 2 bases, and the junction held 8 bases outside the gene matches. CDR1 and CDR2 (germline): SGHRS, YFSETQ. The CDR3 sequence: CASSSEPSGGVTDTQYF. The CDR3 DNA reads TGCGCCAGCAGCAGTGAACCTAGCGGGGGGGTCACAGATACGCAGTATTTT.

The chain has TRBV19 and TRBJ2-6; D is possibly TRBD1 (5 bases). Per germline, CDR1 LNHDA and CDR2 SQIVND (reference sequence). The CDR3 has 15 residues. V lost 7 bases and J lost 0, with 10 bases in between. CDR3 DNA: TGTGCCAGTATGTGGACAATCTCTGGGGCCAACGTCCTGACTTTC. Its translation: CASMWTISGANVLTF. Full variable domain (rest looked up from reference TRBV19 and TRBJ2-6): DGGITQSPKYLFRKEGQNVTLSCEQNLNHDAMYWYRQDPGQGLRLIYYSQIVNDFQKGDIAEGYSVSREKKESFPLTVTSAQKNPTAFYLCASMWTISGANVLTFGAGSRLTVL.

The gene calls are TRBV3-1 (or the pseudogene TRBV3-2) and TRBJ2-3; TRBD1 agrees at 8 bases. Looked up from germline, CDR1 is LGHDT and CDR2 is YNNKEL (reference sequence). The CDR3 runs 17 residues. J gave up 0 bases and V 0 bases, and 5 bases lay outside the gene matches. CDR3 amino acids: CASSQDLGQVSTDTQYF. The CDR3 DNA follows: TGTGCCAGCAGCCAAGATCTGGGACAGGTTAGCACAGATACGCAGTATTTT.

The chain is built from TRBV4-2 and TRBJ2-1; 11 positions match TRBD1. The CDR3 runs 15 residues. V lost 2 bases to trimming and J lost 8 bases; unmatched junction nucleotides: 5. Germline V gene lookup returns CDR1 LGHNA and CDR2 YNFKEQ. The CDR3 nucleotides are TGTGCCAGCAGCCAAATGGGACAGGGGGTGGATGAGCAGTTCTTC. It encodes CASSQMGQGVDEQFF.

The gene calls are TRBV19 and TRBJ1-4; 8 bases line up with TRBD1. There are 14 residues in the CDR3. Germline assignment: CDR1 LNHDA and CDR2 SQIVND (reference sequence). V was pared by 5 bases and J by 5 bases, with 4 bases of the junction left unmatched. The CDR3 sequence is CASSPQGVNEKLFF. CDR3 bases: TGTGCCAGTAGTCCACAGGGGGTGAATGAAAAACTGTTTTTT. Full variable domain (missing parts from reference TRBV19 and TRBJ1-4): DGGITQSPKYLFRKEGQNVTLSCEQNLNHDAMYWYRQDPGQGLRLIYYSQIVNDFQKGDIAEGYSVSREKKESFPLTVTSAQKNPTAFYLCASSPQGVNEKLFFGSGTQLSVL.

The J gene is TRBJ1-2, the V gene TRBV14; D gene ambiguous. The CDR3 length is 13 residues. The V end was cut by 3 bases, the J end by 1 base, with 6 bases between. Germline CDR1 SGHDN, CDR2 FVKESK. In DNA, the CDR3 is TGTGCCAGCAGCCACACAGTTAACTATGGCTACACCTTC. This codes for CASSHTVNYGYTF. Together with reference TRBV14 and TRBJ1-2, the CDR3 gives the full variable domain: EAGVTQFPSHSVIEKGQTVTLRCDPISGHDNLYWYRRVMGKEIKFLLHFVKESKQDESGMPNNRFLAERTGGTYSTLKVQPAELEDSGVYFCASSHTVNYGYTFGSGTRLTVV.